This T cell receptor (beta chain) originates from a study of T cells after posttransplantation cyclophosphamide. Study outcomes and limitations: Tissue-infiltrating T cells from skin or gut overlapped little with blood T cells.

The data were produced by immunoSEQ multiplex PCR, yet TCRdb's version contains in-frame clones alone and is incomplete. This repertoire holds approximately 35,000 clones, and none appear only once. CDR1 SGHRS and CDR2 YFSETQ come from the germline V gene. Trimming removed 7 bases from V and 1 base from J; junction bases left unmatched: 12. The CDR3 loop spans 18 amino acids. This clone was observed at least ten times. Its antigen is not identified. V and J are TRBV5-1 and TRBJ2-4, with 12 positions matching TRBD1. The TCR comes from a girl aged 5-17 years in good health, CMV-negative, and a related stem cell transplant donor. Specimen: PBMCs. DNA for the CDR3: TGCGCCAGCTCATCCGGGACAGGGGGCGCTTGGGCCAAAAACATTCAGTACTTC. Protein: CASSSGTGGAWAKNIQYF.